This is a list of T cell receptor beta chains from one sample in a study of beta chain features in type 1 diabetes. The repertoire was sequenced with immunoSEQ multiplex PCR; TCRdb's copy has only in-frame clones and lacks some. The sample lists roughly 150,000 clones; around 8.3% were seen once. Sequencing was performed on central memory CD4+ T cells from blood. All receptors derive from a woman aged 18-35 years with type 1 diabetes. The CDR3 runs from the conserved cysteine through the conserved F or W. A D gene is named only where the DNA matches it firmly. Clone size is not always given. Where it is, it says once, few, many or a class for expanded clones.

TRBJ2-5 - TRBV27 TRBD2 CASSLFSSGGETQYF TGTGCCAGCAGCTTATTCTCAAGCGGGGGGGAGACCCAGTACTTC
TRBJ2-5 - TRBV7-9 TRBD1 CASSQPTGAHQETQYF TGTGCCAGCAGCCAGCCGACAGGGGCCCATCAAGAGACCCAGTACTTC
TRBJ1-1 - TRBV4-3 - CASSQDRGGGTEAFF TGCGCCAGCAGCCAAGATCGTGGGGGGGGCACTGAAGCTTTCTTT
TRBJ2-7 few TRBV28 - CASSLSSEQYF TGTGCCAGCAGTTTGAGTTCCGAGCAGTACTTC
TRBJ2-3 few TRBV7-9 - CASGQRYTQYF TGTGCCAGCGGACAGAGGTATACGCAGTATTTT
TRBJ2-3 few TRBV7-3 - CASSPGVAGTQYF TGTGCCAGCAGCCCAGGGGTTGCGGGTACGCAGTATTTT
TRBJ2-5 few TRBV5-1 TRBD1 CASSNGQAGETQYF TGCGCCAGCAGCAACGGACAGGCGGGAGAGACCCAGTACTTC
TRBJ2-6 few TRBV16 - CASSPFTGANVLTF TGTGCCAGCAGCCCTTTTACTGGGGCCAACGTCCTGACTTTC
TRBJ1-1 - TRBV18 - CASSPRAENTEAFF TGTGCCAGCTCACCGAGGGCCGAGAACACTGAAGCTTTCTTT
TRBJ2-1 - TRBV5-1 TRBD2 CASSHMSGTSGSEQFF TGCGCCAGCAGCCACATGTCCGGGACTAGCGGGAGTGAGCAGTTCTTC
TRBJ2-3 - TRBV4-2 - CASSQGRDTQYF TGTGCCAGCAGCCAAGGTCGAGATACGCAGTATTTT
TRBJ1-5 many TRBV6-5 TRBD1 CASSYGQGSHQPQHF TGTGCCAGCAGTTACGGACAGGGGTCTCATCAGCCCCAGCATTTT
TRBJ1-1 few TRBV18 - CASSSDSRNTEAFF TGTGCCAGCTCATCGGACTCCCGTAACACTGAAGCTTTCTTT
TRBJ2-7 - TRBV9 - CASSVAGSTWGSYEQYF TGTGCCAGCAGCGTGGCAGGGTCCACATGGGGCTCCTACGAGCAGTACTTC
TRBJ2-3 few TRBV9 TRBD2 CASSTGLAGGTDTQYF TGTGCCAGCAGCACCGGACTAGCGGGAGGGACAGATACGCAGTATTTT
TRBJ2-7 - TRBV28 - CASSQTYEQYF TGTGCCAGCAGCCAAACCTACGAGCAGTACTTC
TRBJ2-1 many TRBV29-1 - CSVRRTGDEQFF TGCAGCGTCCGTCGGACTGGGGATGAGCAGTTCTTC
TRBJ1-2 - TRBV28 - CASNTQGWGYTF TGTGCCAGCAATACACAGGGTTGGGGCTACACCTTC
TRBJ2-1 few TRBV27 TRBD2 CASSPSGVLAEQFF TGTGCCAGCAGCCCGAGCGGGGTCCTCGCCGAGCAGTTCTTC
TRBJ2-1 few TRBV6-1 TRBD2 CASSETGTSGSFSYNEQFF TGTGCCAGCAGTGAAACCGGGACTAGCGGGAGTTTTTCCTACAATGAGCAGTTCTTC
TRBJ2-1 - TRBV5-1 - CASSFGGFNEQFF TGCGCCAGCAGCTTTGGGGGGTTCAATGAGCAGTTCTTC
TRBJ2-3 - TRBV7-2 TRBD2 CASSPRLAGGIGTDTQYF TGTGCCAGCAGCCCCCGGCTAGCGGGAGGTATAGGCACAGATACGCAGTATTTT
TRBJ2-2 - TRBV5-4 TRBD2 CASSGGLNTGELFF TGTGCTTCTAGCGGGGGACTCAACACCGGGGAGCTGTTTTTT
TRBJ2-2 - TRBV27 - CASRRDQNTGELFF TGTGCCAGCAGGCGGGACCAGAACACCGGGGAGCTGTTTTTT
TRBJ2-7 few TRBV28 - CASSFTRLGAYEQYF TGTGCCAGCAGTTTTACTCGGCTAGGGGCCTACGAGCAGTACTTC
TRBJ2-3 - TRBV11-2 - CASSPREADTQYF TGTGCCAGCAGCCCTAGGGAGGCAGATACGCAGTATTTT
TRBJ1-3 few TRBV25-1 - CASSEQQFSGNTIYF TGTGCCAGCAGTGAACAACAGTTCTCTGGAAACACCATATATTTT
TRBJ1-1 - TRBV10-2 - CASIPTGTTNTEAFF TGCGCCAGCATCCCAACAGGGACTACGAACACTGAAGCTTTCTTT
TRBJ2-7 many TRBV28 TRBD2 CASRASGLADYEQYF TGTGCCAGCAGAGCGTCCGGGCTAGCGGACTACGAGCAGTACTTC
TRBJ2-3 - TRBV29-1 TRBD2 CSVGRLGAGGTTDTQYF TGCAGCGTTGGTCGTCTCGGGGCGGGGGGGACCACAGATACGCAGTATTTT
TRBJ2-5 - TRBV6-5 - CASSFTGTALYF TGTGCCAGCAGTTTTACCGGGACTGCTCTGTACTTC
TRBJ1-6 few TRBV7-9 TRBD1 CASSPQGQGEPLHF TGTGCCAGCAGCCCTCAAGGACAGGGAGAACCCCTCCACTTT
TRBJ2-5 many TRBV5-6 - CASSLWGPQETQYF TGTGCCAGCAGCCTGTGGGGCCCACAAGAGACCCAGTACTTC
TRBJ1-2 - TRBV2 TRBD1 CASSPDRAAGGYTF TGTGCCAGCAGCCCGGACAGGGCCGCGGGTGGCTACACCTTC
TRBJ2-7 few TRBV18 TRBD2 CASSSGLAGTAYEQYF TGTGCCAGCTCATCCGGACTAGCGGGTACCGCCTACGAGCAGTACTTC
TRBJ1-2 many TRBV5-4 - CASSPPGTPSRGYTF TGTGCCAGCAGCCCACCCGGGACACCATCTCGGGGCTACACCTTC
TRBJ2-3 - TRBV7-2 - CASSLGGRTDTQYF TGTGCCAGCAGCTTAGGTGGGAGAACAGATACGCAGTATTTT
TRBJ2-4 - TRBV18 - CASSPTLAKNIQYF TGTGCCAGCTCACCGACACTAGCCAAAAACATTCAGTACTTC
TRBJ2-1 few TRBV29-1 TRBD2 CSIYPGLAGGYAGEQFF TGCAGCATCTATCCGGGACTAGCGGGAGGATATGCCGGTGAGCAGTTCTTC
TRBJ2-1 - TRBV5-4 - CASSQDGDRYNEQFF TGCGCCAGCAGCCAAGACGGCGACAGGTACAATGAGCAGTTCTTC
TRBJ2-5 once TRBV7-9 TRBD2 CASRFSRPSGGAVKETQYF TGTGCCAGCAGATTTAGTAGGCCTAGCGGGGGGGCCGTAAAAGAGACCCAGTACTTC
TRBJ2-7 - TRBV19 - CASSIHIAGQYEQYF TGTGCCAGTAGTATCCATATAGCGGGACAGTACGAGCAGTACTTC
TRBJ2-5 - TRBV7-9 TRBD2 CASSLRLAGVETQYF TGTGCCAGCAGCTTACGACTAGCGGGGGTGGAGACCCAGTACTTC
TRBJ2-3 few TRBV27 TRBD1 CASSLGTGPTDTQYF TGTGCCAGCAGTTTAGGGACAGGGCCCACAGATACGCAGTATTTT
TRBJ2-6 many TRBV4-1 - CASTYMAGAGANVLTF TGCGCCAGCACCTATATGGCAGGGGCTGGGGCCAACGTCCTGACTTTC
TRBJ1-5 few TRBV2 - CASRGGEVGNQPQHF TGTGCCAGCAGGGGGGGGGAGGTTGGGAATCAGCCCCAGCATTTT
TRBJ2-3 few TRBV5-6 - CASSSPFERTDTQYF TGTGCCAGCAGCTCTCCCTTTGAGCGTACAGATACGCAGTATTTT
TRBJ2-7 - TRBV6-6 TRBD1 CASSHDRGRSYEQYF TGTGCCAGCAGTCATGACAGGGGCAGGTCCTACGAGCAGTACTTC
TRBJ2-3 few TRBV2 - CASSVSPVEDTQYF TGTGCCAGCAGTGTATCCCCGGTGGAGGATACGCAGTATTTT
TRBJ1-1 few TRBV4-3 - CASSQEGQGGTEAFF TGCGCCAGCAGCCAAGAGGGGCAGGGTGGAACTGAAGCTTTCTTT
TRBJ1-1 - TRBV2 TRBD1 CASSGPGGQAFF TGTGCCAGCAGCGGTCCAGGGGGTCAAGCTTTCTTT
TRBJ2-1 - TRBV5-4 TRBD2 CASSRPSGRANEQFF TGTGCCAGCAGCCGCCCTAGCGGGAGGGCCAATGAGCAGTTCTTC
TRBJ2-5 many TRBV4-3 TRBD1 CASSHEVDRGYQETQYF TGCGCCAGCAGCCACGAGGTGGACAGGGGGTACCAAGAGACCCAGTACTTC
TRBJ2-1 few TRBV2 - CASSETSKVNEQFF TGTGCCAGCAGTGAAACTAGCAAAGTCAATGAGCAGTTCTTC
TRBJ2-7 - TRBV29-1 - CSGGQFYEQYF TGCAGCGGCGGACAGTTCTACGAGCAGTACTTC
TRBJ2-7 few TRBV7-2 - CASSRGDTGRREQYF TGTGCCAGCAGCCGGGGGGACACCGGACGACGTGAGCAGTACTTC
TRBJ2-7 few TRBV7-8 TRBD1 CASQRGQGPYEQYF TGTGCCAGCCAGCGGGGACAGGGGCCCTACGAGCAGTACTTC